Below, one TCR beta chain is given with its context. Antigen: not known. This entry belongs to a study of shared clonotypes between healthy human individuals. Whole-study results and caveats: Clonotypes not shared had lower generation probabilities than those common to all four donors.

Assay used: immunoSEQ multiplex PCR; TCRdb lists only in-frame clones, some missing. Found here are about 1.9 million clones, 85% to 95% of them singletons; the top ten hold about 1.7%. V lost 0 bases to trimming and J lost 9 bases; unmatched junction nucleotides: 16. Germline lookup yields CDR1 LNHNV and CDR2 YYDKDF (reference sequence). The CDR3 totals 19 residues. The naive CD8 subset, CD45RO-negative cells positively selected for CCR7, excluded terminally differentiated effector memory CD45RA+ cells. The origin of this receptor is a young man in good health. Some clones in this sample may be carry-over from other donors' samples. J is TRBJ2-1 and V is TRBV15; 11 bases fit TRBD2. The sample taken for sequencing was naive CD8+ T cells from PBMCs. CDR3 nucleotide sequence: TGTGCCACCAGCAGAGATCTTCGGCTAGCGGGAGGAGGGGACACTGAGCAGTTCTTC. Translated, it gives CATSRDLRLAGGGDTEQFF. Full variable domain (remainder filled in from reference TRBV15 and TRBJ2-1): DAMVIQNPRYQVTQFGKPVTLSCSQTLNHNVMYWYQQKSSQAPKLLFHYYDKDFNNEADTPDNFQSRRPNTSFCFLDIRSPGLGDTAMYLCATSRDLRLAGGGDTEQFFGPGTRLTVL.